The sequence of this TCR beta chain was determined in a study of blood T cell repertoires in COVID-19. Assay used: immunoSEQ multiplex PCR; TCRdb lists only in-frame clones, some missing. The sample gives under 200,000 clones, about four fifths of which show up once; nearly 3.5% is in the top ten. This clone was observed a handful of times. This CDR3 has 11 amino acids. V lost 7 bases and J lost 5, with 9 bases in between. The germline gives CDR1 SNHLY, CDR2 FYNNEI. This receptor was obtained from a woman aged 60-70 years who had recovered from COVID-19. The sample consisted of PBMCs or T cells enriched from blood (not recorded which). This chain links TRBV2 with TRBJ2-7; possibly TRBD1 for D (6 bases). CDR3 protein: CASIQGNEQYF. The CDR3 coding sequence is TGTGCCAGCATACAGGGCAACGAGCAGTACTTC. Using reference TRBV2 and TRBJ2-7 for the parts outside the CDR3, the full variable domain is EPEVTQTPSHQVTQMGQEVILRCVPISNHLYFYWYRQILGQKVEFLVSFYNNEISEKSEIFDDQFSVERPDGSNFTLKIRSTKLEDSAMYFCASIQGNEQYFGPGTRLTVT.